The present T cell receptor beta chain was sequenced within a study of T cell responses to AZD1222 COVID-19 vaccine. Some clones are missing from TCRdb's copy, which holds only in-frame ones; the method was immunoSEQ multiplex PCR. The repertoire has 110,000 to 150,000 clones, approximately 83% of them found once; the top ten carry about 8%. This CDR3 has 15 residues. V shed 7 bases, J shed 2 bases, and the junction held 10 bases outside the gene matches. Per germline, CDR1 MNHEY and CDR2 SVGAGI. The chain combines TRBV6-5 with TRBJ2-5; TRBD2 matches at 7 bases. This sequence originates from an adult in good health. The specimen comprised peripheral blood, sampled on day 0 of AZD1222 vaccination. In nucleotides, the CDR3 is TGTGCCAGCACCCTTCTGGGAGGGCTTCAAGAGACCCAGTACTTC. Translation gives CASTLLGGLQETQYF.